This T cell receptor (beta chain) is drawn from a study of technical replicates of blood from several donors. Repertoires were generated with immunoSEQ multiplex PCR, while TCRdb's copy carries only in-frame clones and drops some. The data hold about 56,000 clones, with 90% to 95% observed a single time. The clonotype comes from a human donor in good health. Some clones in this sample may be carry-over from other donors' samples. Source material: PBMCs.

As DNA, the CDR3 is TGTGCCAGCAGCTCTTCCTCGGGAGGGGGCGACGCAGATACGCAGTATTTT. It encodes CASSSSSGGGDADTQYF. The chain combines TRBV7-2 with TRBJ2-3; TRBD2 is a possible D gene (8 bases). The CDR3 length is 17 residues. V shed 4 bases and J shed 4 bases, with 21 bases lying between them. Germline V gene lookup returns CDR1 SGHTA and CDR2 FQGNSA.